Listed below are T cell receptor beta chains from one sample, sequenced in a study of beta chain features in type 1 diabetes. The protocol was immunoSEQ multiplex PCR, while the TCRdb copy is restricted to in-frame clones and leaves out a portion. The table records hundreds of thousands of clones, over 9.5% of them present only once. Sequencing was performed on naive CD4+ T cells from blood. These receptors were taken from a woman aged 18-29 years in good health. Each CDR3 is given with its conserved first and last residue. A D gene is named only where the DNA matches it firmly. Clone size appears in some rows only: once, few, many, or a class for an expanded clone.

v_gene	j_gene	abundance	d_gene	CDR3nt	CDR3aa
TRBV5-1	TRBJ1-5	few	TRBD1	TGCGCCAGCAGCTGGACAGGGCTTAATCAGCCCCAGCATTTT	CASSWTGLNQPQHF
TRBV4-1	TRBJ2-1	few	TRBD2	TGCGCCAGCAGCATAAGGACTAGCGGGATCCTTTCCTACAATGAGCAGTTCTTC	CASSIRTSGILSYNEQFF
TRBV23-1	TRBJ2-7	.	.	TGCGCCAGCAGTCAACCCCTGGTGGGGGATCCCAACTACGAGCAGTACTTC	CASSQPLVGDPNYEQYF
TRBV29-1	TRBJ2-1	.	TRBD2	TGCAGCGTCACAACCCTAGCGGGGGGGCCAAATGAGCAGTTCTTC	CSVTTLAGGPNEQFF
TRBV7-2	TRBJ2-5	.	.	TGTGCCGTCGGGACTCAAGGTGGAAGCTACTTC	CAVGTQGGSYF
TRBV1	TRBJ1-5	.	.	TGCACCAGCAGCCAAGTTCAGGGTTATGATGGCAATCAGCCCCAGCATTTT	CTSSQVQGYDGNQPQHF
TRBV10-3	TRBJ2-5	.	.	TGTGCCATCAGTGGTAAGGGGCCACCGCAAGAGACCCAGTACTTC	CAISGKGPPQETQYF
TRBV9	TRBJ2-1	.	.	TGTGCCAGCAGCGTAGCGGGGCGGGGTTCCTACAATGAGCAGTTCTTC	CASSVAGRGSYNEQFF
TRBV11-2	TRBJ2-5	few	.	TGTGCCAGCAGCTCTGGAGTACAAGAGACCCAGTACTTC	CASSSGVQETQYF
TRBV18	TRBJ1-4	.	.	TGTGCCAGCTCACCACCAGGGGACGCCTATGAAAAACTGTTTTTT	CASSPPGDAYEKLFF
TRBV6-1	TRBJ2-5	few	.	TGTGCCAGCAGTGAATCTGTAGGGCAGATTATACAAGAGACCCAGTACTTC	CASSESVGQIIQETQYF
TRBV5-1	TRBJ1-2	few	.	TGCGCCAGCAGCCCTGACAGCATAGCTAACTATGGCTACACCTTC	CASSPDSIANYGYTF
TRBV7-2	TRBJ1-2	.	TRBD1	TGTGCCAGCAGCCCCGGGACAGACGTCTATGGCTACACCTTC	CASSPGTDVYGYTF
TRBV2	TRBJ1-5	few	.	TGTGCCAGCAGCTCGCGGGGGCAGAATTATCAGCCCCAGCATTTT	CASSSRGQNYQPQHF
TRBV19	TRBJ2-7	few	TRBD2	TGTGCCAGTAGTATACTAGCGGAAGGGGCCGAGCAGTACTTC	CASSILAEGAEQYF
TRBV5-1	TRBJ2-3	few	TRBD2	TGCGCCAGCAGCTTGGTCCAGCGGGAGGCAGATACGCAGTATTTT	CASSLVQREADTQYF
TRBV7-2	TRBJ2-5	.	TRBD2	TGTGCCAGCAGCTTCGGACTAGCGGTAGGGGAGACCCAGTACTTC	CASSFGLAVGETQYF
TRBV15	TRBJ2-7	few	.	TGTGCCACCAGCAGAGATTTAGGTTACGAGCAGTACTTC	CATSRDLGYEQYF
TRBV2	TRBJ2-1	.	.	TGTGCCAGCAGTGGACAGCCCCGTCTTGGGCAGTTCTTC	CASSGQPRLGQFF
TRBV9	TRBJ2-7	few	.	TGTGCCAGCAGCGTAGGGCAGGGGTCCATCTACGAGCAGTACTTC	CASSVGQGSIYEQYF
TRBV7-9	TRBJ1-2	few	.	TGTGCCAGCAGCTTAACCTTGAGCTATGGCTACACCTTC	CASSLTLSYGYTF
TRBV19	TRBJ1-2	.	TRBD1	TGTGCCAGTAGTATAAAGGGACAGGGGTTTTCCTATGGCTACACCTTC	CASSIKGQGFSYGYTF
TRBV7-2	TRBJ2-1	.	.	TGTGCCAGCAGCTTACTACTAGCTCTATCCCACAATGAGCAGTTCTTC	CASSLLLALSHNEQFF
TRBV5-4	TRBJ1-2	few	TRBD1	TGTGCCAGCAGCCATGGGACAGCGGATGGCTACACCTTC	CASSHGTADGYTF
TRBV5-6	TRBJ1-5	few	TRBD1	TGTGCCAGCAGCTTTGGACAGGGGGGCCAGCCCCAGCATTTT	CASSFGQGGQPQHF
TRBV14	TRBJ1-2	.	TRBD1	TGTGCCAGCAGCCAAGGTGGGACAGGAGTCTATGGCTACACCTTC	CASSQGGTGVYGYTF
TRBV30	TRBJ1-3	many	.	TGTGCCTGGAGTGTAACGTTTGGAAACACCATATATTTT	CAWSVTFGNTIYF
TRBV7-9	TRBJ1-1	.	.	TGTGCCAGCAGCGGGGTCAGGGAGGACACTGAAGCTTTCTTT	CASSGVREDTEAFF
TRBV7-2	TRBJ1-5	few	TRBD1	TGTGCCAGCAGCGGGCCGGGACAGACCCAGCATTTT	CASSGPGQTQHF
TRBV7-2	TRBJ2-2	.	.	TGTGCCAGCAGCTCGGGACGGAACACCGGGGAGCTGTTTTTT	CASSSGRNTGELFF
TRBV7-9	TRBJ2-5	.	.	TGTGCCAGCAGCTTTACGGGAGAAGAGACCCAGTACTTC	CASSFTGEETQYF
TRBV21-1	TRBJ2-7	few	.	TGTGCCAGCAGCACGGGATATGGGGGGCTCTACGAGCAGTACTTC	CASSTGYGGLYEQYF
TRBV19	TRBJ2-1	.	TRBD2	TGTGCCAGTAGTACTAGCGGGAGGGGCAATGAGCAGTTCTTC	CASSTSGRGNEQFF
TRBV14	TRBJ2-6	few	.	TGTGCCAGCAGCCCTCGGAGCTCTGGGGCCAACGTCCTGACTTTC	CASSPRSSGANVLTF
TRBV18	TRBJ2-7	.	.	TGTGCCAGCTCACCAGAGACAGGCTCCTACGAGCAGTACTTC	CASSPETGSYEQYF
TRBV28	TRBJ2-3	.	TRBD1	TGTGCCAGCAGCCAGAACAGGGGGCGTACAGATACGCAGTATTTT	CASSQNRGRTDTQYF
TRBV14	TRBJ2-1	.	TRBD1	TGTGCCAGCAGCAACCGGGACAGCTTCAACAATGAGCAGTTCTTC	CASSNRDSFNNEQFF
TRBV18	TRBJ2-7	few	TRBD2	TGTGCCAGCTCATATCTAGCGGGGCCTTCCTACGAGCAGTACTTC	CASSYLAGPSYEQYF
TRBV7-8	TRBJ2-2	few	.	TGTGCCAGCAGCTCGTACAGCTTACTCGGGGAGCTGTTTTTT	CASSSYSLLGELFF
TRBV4-1	TRBJ2-4	few	TRBD2	TGCGCCAGCAGCCCGACTAGCGGGATTAAAAACATTCAGTACTTC	CASSPTSGIKNIQYF
TRBV9	TRBJ2-5	.	TRBD2	TGTGCCAGCAGCGCAGGACTAGCGGGGCGGGAGACCCAGTACTTC	CASSAGLAGRETQYF